Included here is one T cell receptor (beta chain) sequence, with context. Trimming at V came to 10 bases and at J to 6 bases, leaving 10 bases not matched to a gene. The V gene's germline CDR1 is WSHSY and CDR2 SAAADI. This CDR3 is built from 14 residues. The data stem from a study of human T cells and chemical hapten exposure. Study background: Skin of the upper inner arm, approximately 2 cm by approximately 2 cm, received 2% DPC for sensitization. The patients were mostly female; they had alopecia areata, totalis or universalis.

Sample time point: pre-sensitization, week 0. Treatment noted: therapeutic diphenylcyclopropenone sensitization with weekly scalp DPC. Via MiXCR, TCRdb re-called the RACE reads, giving one row per CDR3 protein. The data show about 300,000 distinct CDR3 sequences, roughly 6% seen once. The chain has TRBV10-2 and TRBJ2-1; 9 positions match TRBD2. This receptor was identified in a woman between 18 and 29 years old with alopecia areata. Some clones in this sample may be carry-over from other donors' samples. This material consisted of whole blood, taken in connection with sensitization to the hapten diphenylcyclopropenone (DPC). CDR3 nucleotides: TGCGCCATCAATAGCGGGGGCGCCCTCAATGAGCAGTTCTTC. This translates into CAINSGGALNEQFF.